This is a list of T cell receptor beta chains from one sample in a study of identical twins. TCRdb re-called the 5' RACE reads through MiXCR, storing one row per CDR3 protein. Of around 240,000 distinct CDR3 sequences listed, roughly 7% are singletons. The same specimen was also included in a second study, on yellow fever vaccine responses in identical twins.

Sequencing input: memory (CD45RO+) T cells sorted from blood. The source of these receptors is a woman between 18 and 29 years old in good health. CDR3s include the opening cysteine and the closing phenylalanine or tryptophan. Each record gives: V gene, J gene, D gene, clone size, CDR3 protein, CDR3 DNA. A D gene is named only where the DNA matches it firmly. A row's size may be missing; if present it is once, few, many or a size class.

v_gene: TRBV11-1; j_gene: TRBJ2-4; d_gene: .; abundance: .; CDR3aa: CASSVDAKNIQYF; CDR3nt: TGTGCCAGCAGCGTAGACGCCAAAAACATTCAGTACTTC
v_gene: TRBV6-2/TRBV6-3; j_gene: TRBJ2-3; d_gene: TRBD2; abundance: .; CDR3aa: CASSKTSAVGDTQYF; CDR3nt: TGTGCCAGCAGTAAGACTAGCGCTGTAGGAGATACGCAGTATTTT
v_gene: TRBV6-5; j_gene: TRBJ1-5; d_gene: .; abundance: many; CDR3aa: CASSYSARMVNQPQHF; CDR3nt: TGTGCCAGCAGTTACTCGGCTCGTATGGTCAATCAGCCCCAGCATTTT
v_gene: TRBV7-9; j_gene: TRBJ2-1; d_gene: .; abundance: .; CDR3aa: CVSSPNNEQFF; CDR3nt: TGTGTCAGCAGCCCGAACAATGAGCAGTTCTTC
v_gene: TRBV5-1; j_gene: TRBJ2-1; d_gene: TRBD1; abundance: many; CDR3aa: CASSGTGSSYNEQFF; CDR3nt: TGCGCCAGCAGCGGGACAGGGAGCTCCTACAATGAGCAGTTCTTC
v_gene: TRBV29-1; j_gene: TRBJ2-5; d_gene: TRBD2; abundance: .; CDR3aa: CSVGGSHPIQGLAGGPETQYF; CDR3nt: TGCAGCGTTGGGGGGAGCCACCCAATCCAAGGACTAGCGGGGGGTCCAGAGACCCAGTACTTC
v_gene: TRBV10-3; j_gene: TRBJ2-2; d_gene: TRBD1; abundance: many; CDR3aa: CASQDREDTGELFF; CDR3nt: TGTGCCTCTCAGGACAGGGAAGACACCGGGGAGCTGTTTTTT
v_gene: TRBV11-1; j_gene: TRBJ2-1; d_gene: TRBD1; abundance: few; CDR3aa: CASSLGTGGTVFF; CDR3nt: TGTGCCAGCAGCTTAGGAACAGGGGGCACTGTGTTCTTC
v_gene: TRBV19; j_gene: TRBJ1-5; d_gene: .; abundance: few; CDR3aa: CASTIDSSNQPQHF; CDR3nt: TGTGCCAGTACGATTGACAGTAGCAATCAGCCCCAGCATTTT
v_gene: TRBV9; j_gene: TRBJ2-3; d_gene: .; abundance: many; CDR3aa: CASSVDYLSITDTQYF; CDR3nt: TGTGCCAGCAGCGTTGACTATTTATCCATCACAGATACGCAGTATTTT
v_gene: TRBV3-1; j_gene: TRBJ2-1; d_gene: TRBD2; abundance: once; CDR3aa: CASGTSGRGQFF; CDR3nt: TGTGCCAGCGGGACTAGCGGGAGGGGACAGTTCTTC
v_gene: TRBV18; j_gene: TRBJ2-7; d_gene: TRBD1; abundance: many; CDR3aa: CASSDRAGYEQYF; CDR3nt: TGTGCCAGCTCGGACAGGGCTGGGTACGAGCAGTACTTC
v_gene: TRBV28; j_gene: TRBJ2-7; d_gene: TRBD2; abundance: .; CDR3aa: CASRPPGTSGSEQYF; CDR3nt: TGTGCCAGCAGACCCCCCGGGACTAGCGGAAGTGAGCAGTACTTC
v_gene: TRBV27; j_gene: TRBJ2-4; d_gene: .; abundance: few; CDR3aa: CASSSAERAGVQYF; CDR3nt: TGTGCCAGCAGTTCCGCCGAACGGGCTGGTGTTCAGTACTTC